The 17 T cell receptor beta chains reported below all come from one sample, sequenced in a study of monozygotic twins with inflammatory bowel disease. Each CDR3 protein gets one entry in TCRdb, which reprocessed the 5' RACE reads and gives no DNA. Found here are about 420,000 distinct CDR3 sequences; the top ten clones hold 2% to 2.5%. The sequencing input was blood. Receptors originate from a human donor with ulcerative colitis or Crohn's disease, or a healthy co-twin of an affected twin (not recorded which).

This chain links TRBV19 with TRBJ2-7; TCRdb lists TRBD2, though no DNA is available to test this call. CDR3 length: 16 amino acids. From germline, CDR1 is LNHDA and CDR2 SQIVND (reference sequence). CDR3 sequence: CASTKTASGWLREQYF.

The chain is built from TRBV6-1 and TRBJ2-3; the TRBD1 assignment by TCRdb is unverifiable without DNA. CDR3 length equals 15 residues. CDR1 is MNHNS, CDR2 SASEGT, per germline. Here the CDR3 reads CASSQPGQGQDTQYF.

This CDR3 is CASRASGSYYEQYF. This chain connects TRBV12-3 or TRBV12-4 to TRBJ2-7; TCRdb reports TRBD2, a call that lacks DNA to check it against. This CDR3 spans 14 amino acids.

The CDR3 loop is CASSLEKGRDYEQYF. The chain carries TRBV5-1 and TRBJ2-7; TCRdb selects TRBD2, and the lack of DNA leaves this call unchecked. The length of the CDR3 is 15 residues. CDR1 and CDR2 from the germline V gene are SGHRS and YFSETQ.

The chain combines TRBV5-5 with TRBJ1-2; TCRdb proposes TRBD1, but this gene call is untestable without DNA. CDR1 SGHKS and CDR2 YYEKEE come from the germline V gene (reference sequence). The CDR3 has 16 amino acids. The CDR3 here is CASSPSRLTGFGGYTF.

The chain links TRBV6-6 to TRBJ1-1. From germline, CDR1 is MNHNY and CDR2 SVGAGI (reference sequence). The CDR3 length is 13 residues. The CDR3 spells CASSWPGGTEAFF.

The chain links TRBV20-1 to TRBJ2-3; TCRdb outputs TRBD1, but without DNA this stays unchecked. This CDR3 comprises 15 residues. Germline loops: CDR1 DFQATT, CDR2 SNEGSKA (reference sequence). This chain's CDR3 is CSAWSGPGNTDTQYF.

V and J are TRBV5-5 and TRBJ2-1; the D gene TCRdb calls, TRBD1, cannot be checked with no DNA. This CDR3 has 15 residues. Germline V gives CDR1 SGHKS, CDR2 YYEKEE (reference sequence). The CDR3 here is CASSQGVDSYNEQFF.

The rearrangement joins TRBV7-9 to TRBJ2-1; TCRdb calls TRBD2, which cannot be checked without DNA. Germline lookup yields CDR1 SEHNR and CDR2 FQNEAQ (reference sequence). This CDR3 spans 15 amino acids. The CDR3 spells CASSLSGTSGQLPFF.

This chain connects TRBV18 to TRBJ2-7. There are 13 residues in the CDR3. Germline V gene lookup returns CDR1 KGHSH and CDR2 LQKENI. This chain's CDR3 is CASSPRSIYEQYF.

This rearrangement joins TRBV24-1 to TRBJ2-5; with no DNA, the TCRdb D assignment of TRBD1 cannot be verified. The CDR3 is made up of 15 amino acids. Germline assignment: CDR1 KGHDR and CDR2 SFDVKD. The CDR3 reads CATSRDRAYQETQYF.

The CDR3 region is CASSPLAGANNEQFF. The gene calls are TRBV2 and TRBJ2-1; the TCRdb D gene call, TRBD2, has no DNA to confirm it. Germline CDR1 and CDR2: SNHLY and FYNNEI. This CDR3 has 15 residues.

The genes are TRBV3-1 and TRBJ2-2; TCRdb returns TRBD2, unconfirmable since there is no DNA. Looked up from germline, CDR1 is LGHDT and CDR2 is YNNKEL (reference sequence). The CDR3 consists of 14 residues. This CDR3 is CASCQGLAGGELFF.

The gene calls are TRBV12-3 or TRBV12-4 and TRBJ1-1; TCRdb picks TRBD1, but there is no DNA to check that call. This CDR3 has 12 amino acids. Here the CDR3 reads CASSSWDSEAFF.

This chain connects TRBV20-1 to TRBJ2-3. This CDR3 comprises 13 residues. Germline values: CDR1 DFQATT, CDR2 SNEGSKA (reference sequence). CDR3 in amino acids: CSAGDYSTDTQYF.

The chain employs TRBV27 and TRBJ2-1; TCRdb's assignment of TRBD2 cannot be checked, as there is no DNA. The CDR3 runs 14 residues. The germline V gene has CDR1 MNHEY and CDR2 SMNVEV (reference sequence). CDR3 residues: CASRPGTSYNEQFF.

The chain carries TRBV5-1 and TRBJ1-6; TCRdb's D call of TRBD1 is untestable without DNA. This CDR3 contains 17 residues. Germline values: CDR1 SGHRS, CDR2 YFSETQ. CDR3 region: CASSRDSTSSYNSPLHF.